The 3 T cell receptor beta chains below were found in one sample sequenced in a study of blood T cells in healthy people across ages. It was with a sample-barcoded 5' primer and a J-beta primer mix that a second PCR of roughly 6 to 12 cycles was run. TCRdb ran MiXCR on the 5' RACE reads and lists one entry per CDR3 protein. The table shows hundreds of thousands of distinct CDR3 sequences, with around 50% occurring only once. The specimen was blood. The receptors stem from an older man in good health.

The V gene is TRBV4-2, the J gene TRBJ1-5; D not certain. This CDR3 comprises 17 residues. Germline V CDR1 and CDR2: LGHNA, YNFKEQ. The V end was cut by 0 bases, the J end by 3 bases, with 15 bases between. CDR3 sequence (DNA): TGTGCCAGCAGCCAAGATAGTCGGGAGAAGGACAATCAGCCCCAGCATTTT. It encodes CASSQDSREKDNQPQHF.

The J gene is TRBJ2-3, the V gene TRBV5-4; D call uncertain. Germline CDR1 SGHNT, CDR2 YYREEE (reference sequence). This CDR3 region has 13 residues. The V end was cut by 4 bases, the J end by 4 bases, with 10 bases between. CDR3 residues: CASSPPDADTQYF. The CDR3 coding sequence is TGTGCCAGCAGCCCCCCCGACGCAGATACGCAGTATTTT.

The chain uses TRBV5-1 and TRBJ2-3; tentative D call: TRBD1 (6 bases). Germline V gives CDR1 SGHRS, CDR2 YFSETQ. V lost 4 bases and J 12 bases, leaving 18 bases between the germline ends. The CDR3 is made up of 13 amino acids. The CDR3 here is CASSGLNRALQYF. The DNA for the CDR3 is TGCGCCAGCAGCGGCTTAAACAGGGCCCTACAGTATTTT.